This T cell receptor (beta chain) was sequenced in a study of blood T cell repertoires in COVID-19. On the study more broadly: The United States, Italy and Spain were the sources of the acute and convalescent COVID-19 samples. PBMCs, B-cell-depleted T cells, or T cells were the source of the cDNA or gDNA that made up the material.

In the study's own analysis: Amplifying reference gene primers gave estimates of nucleated cell counts. TCRdb's table, derived via immunoSEQ multiplex PCR, lists solely in-frame clones and lacks some. D and trimming were read from the DNA, whereas the V and J calls and clone size are those reported in that table. Here the sample spans approximately 110,000 clones, about 85% being singletons. V was cut by 0 bases and J by 5 bases, with 12 bases left in between. The CDR3 totals 14 residues. Germline V gene sequence: CDR1 SGHRS, CDR2 YFSETQ. This clone has only one observation. This TCR came from a human donor in a cohort sampled during active COVID-19. This chain connects TRBV5-1 to TRBJ2-7; weak D call: TRBD1 (5 bases). The material sequenced was peripheral blood. The CDR3 DNA is TGCGCCAGCAGCTTGGCCCAGGGTTGGCACGAGCAGTACTTC. Protein: CASSLAQGWHEQYF.